The 8 T cell receptor beta chains in this list originate from one sample, sequenced in a study of blood T cells in healthy people across ages (dated by TCRdb to between 2014 and 2016). Libraries were made using 5' RACE. Sequenced on an Illumina HiSeq 2500. A second roughly 7 to 11 cycle PCR used a sample-barcoded 5' primer and a J-beta primer mix. The public reads were run again by TCRdb, first through fastp at Q25 and then through MiXCR, and only productive beta chains were kept. Each entry merges the rows of one CDR3 protein and shows their most common DNA and genes. The sample yields approximately 760,000 distinct CDR3 sequences; 25% were counted once. The biggest ten clones account for more than 8% of the sample. These data were also reused for a study on T cells of mothers and their children.

Material: blood. The receptor set was obtained from a boy aged 5-17 years in good health.

Notes on this clonotype: A junction end diverges from the germline sequence, so it may reflect a read error. The chain is built from TRBV6-6 and TRBJ2-1, with D tentatively TRBD2 (6 bases). Germline assignment: CDR1 MNHNY and CDR2 SVGAGI (reference sequence). There are 16 residues in the CDR3. CDR3 in amino acids: CASTKSGTRSYDEQFF. CDR3 DNA sequence: TGTGCCAGCACCAAATCCGGGACTCGCTCCTACGATGAGCAGTTCTTC.

The CDR3 sequence is CASSQFLGTEAFF. The CDR3 DNA follows: TGCGCCAGCAGCCAATTTCTGGGCACTGAAGCTTTCTTT. The chain joins TRBV4-1 to TRBJ1-1; no firm D call. The CDR3 loop spans 13 amino acids. Trimming shortened V by 2 bases and J by 4 bases, and 8 bases separated the two germline ends. CDR1 and CDR2 (germline): MGHRA, YSYEKL.

This clonotype occurred a few times. The gene calls are TRBV4-3 and TRBJ1-1; D unresolved. The CDR3 runs to 15 residues. V was clipped by 1 base and J by 1 base, with 10 bases between them. Germline V gene lookup returns CDR1 LGHNA and CDR2 YSLEER. CDR3 sequence: CASSQVRWGNTEAFF. The CDR3 DNA is TGCGCCAGCAGCCAAGTCCGTTGGGGGAACACTGAAGCTTTCTTT.

Only one count was recorded for this clonotype. The V and J genes are TRBV5-1 and TRBJ2-5, with a possible D match to TRBD2 (5 bases). Germline loops: CDR1 SGHRS, CDR2 YFSETQ. The CDR3 runs 13 residues. V lost 7 bases and J 11 bases, leaving 21 bases between the germline ends. In DNA, the CDR3 is TGCGCCAGCTCAAATGAGGGATATGAGGAGCAGTACTTC. Encoded protein: CASSNEGYEEQYF.

As regards this clonotype: The junction departs from germline at one end; a sequencing error may be responsible. The J gene is TRBJ2-1, the V gene TRBV7-7; maybe TRBD1 (5 bases). The germline V gene has CDR1 SSHAT and CDR2 FNYEAQ (reference sequence). CDR3 length: 16 amino acids. The chain's CDR3 is CASSPHFLTENNEQFF. The CDR3 region has the DNA TGTGCTAGCAGCCCGCACTTCTTGACAGAAAACAATGAGCAGTTCTTC.

This clonotype was detected only a few times. V and J are TRBV12-3 or TRBV12-4 and TRBJ2-7; no firm D call. The CDR3 spans 12 residues. V was trimmed by 2 bases and J by 7 bases, leaving 9 bases between them. The CDR3 bases are TGTGCCAGCAGTTTATGGCTAGTTGAGCAGTACTTC. Protein: CASSLWLVEQYF.

This chain joins TRBV6-5 and TRBJ2-2, with D possibly matching TRBD2 (7 bases). Trimming pared 6 bases from V and 5 bases from J, leaving 16 bases between. The CDR3 sequence is 15 residues long. From germline, CDR1 is MNHEY and CDR2 SVGAGI. The CDR3 nucleotides are TGTGCCAGCAGGAGGGGGGGAGCCTTGACCGGGGAGCTGTTTTTT. Translation gives CASRRGGALTGELFF.

This clonotype has more than one count but fewer than ten. The rearrangement links TRBV3-1 to TRBJ2-5; a weak D match, TRBD2 (6 bases). Germline assignment: CDR1 LGHDT and CDR2 YNNKEL (reference sequence). Trimming cost V 0 bases and J 8 bases, with 22 bases left between them. The CDR3 spans 17 residues. The CDR3 DNA is TGTGCCAGCAGCCAAGACTCCGGGGGACGAACCAAGAGAACCCAGTACTTC. It translates to CASSQDSGGRTKRTQYF.